This T cell receptor (beta chain) was retrieved from a study of cytomegalovirus exposure and HLA in healthy donors (dated by TCRdb to 2016 to 2017). As for the study more broadly: According to an earlier analysis of 587 of the donors, about 170 million T cells yielded 120 million or so unique TCR beta sequences and more than 250 Gb of sequence data. Approximately 300 gigabases of sequencing data and roughly 81 million unique TCR sequences made up an early release that covered roughly 670 HLA-typed donors. Of the approximately 400 genotyped donors, roughly 76% were placed in the genetic ancestry cluster associated with self-reported Caucasian donors. The aim of the study was to test whether cataloging public T cell receptors could identify signatures of past pathogen exposure. The study profiled the T cell repertoires of more than 500 subjects by immunosequencing and related them to cytomegalovirus serostatus. Besides the first cohort of approximately 710 subjects, a separate validation cohort made up of 120 or so different subjects was used. High-throughput TCR immunosequencing, statistical association of individual TCRs with disease status, and machine learning were combined to predict cytomegalovirus infection status. In a later analysis, previously published TCR beta repertoires from 500 to 750 donors were re-analyzed and high-resolution HLA genotyping was added so that TCR occurrence patterns could be studied. In the later analysis, no new phenotypic data were used to find candidate immune exposures; instead, reliance was placed on TCR beta sequences and their occurrence across donors. An earlier analysis of some 500 of the donors used high-throughput TCR beta sequencing to judge whether each TCR beta V gene segment behaved as functional or pseudogenic. Donor age, sex, ethnicity and CMV serostatus were collected together with the repertoire data. A later genetic analysis used genome-wide SNP genotypes for about 65% of the roughly 700 donors, treating that subset as a discovery cohort. All discovery cohort repertoires had been generated on a single sequencing platform. HLA typing covered class I and class II loci at four-digit resolution. Typing coverage varied by locus: roughly 629-630 donors for A, B, C, DRB1 and DQB1; approximately 520 for DQA1; 600 to 610 for DPA1; 450 to 480 for DPB1. Roughly 5 DR-DQ haplotypes were handled as single units for association and clustering because linkage in the cohort was strong. Across some 400 genotyped donors of the cohort, an average of roughly 250,000 unique TCR beta nucleotide sequences per donor were sequenced, and approximately 17% of those sequences were non-productive.

V is cut back by 4 bases and J by 3 bases, with 4 bases in the junction unmatched. Taken from the germline V gene, the CDR1 and CDR2 loops are KGHSH and LQKENI. The CDR3 sequence holds 15 residues, the cysteine and phenylalanine included. This entry keeps only the CDR3 DNA: 45 bases, framed from base 1. Library generation was performed with the immunoSEQ multiplex PCR assay. For the multiplex PCR, a mixture combining 60 forward primers for TCR Vbeta segments and 13 reverse primers for TCR Jbeta segments was used. The CDR3 region of rearranged TCR beta genes was amplified from genomic DNA with a multiplex PCR assay. On the Illumina HiSeq System, the amplified TCR beta libraries were sequenced as 87-base-pair reads. The paper's processing steps were these. In a later analysis, 70 million to 95 million unique TCR beta chains were counted across the roughly 670 repertoires, and roughly 11 million of these chains were shared by at least two donors. A nearest-neighbor algorithm error-corrected the raw reads and collapsed the reads into unique sequences, merging closely related sequences to remove PCR and sequencing errors. To assign V, D and J gene segments, CDR3 sequences were aligned to IMGT reference sequences. For a sequence to be retained, at least a six-nucleotide match to both a V gene segment and a J gene segment was required. A rearrangement was called productive if the CDR3 had no stop codons and remained in frame with V and J, and every other rearrangement was called non-productive. CDR3 was defined by IMGT convention, running from the second conserved V-encoded cysteine to the conserved J-encoded phenylalanine. Sequences without an unambiguous match to a single V gene segment were excluded from the earlier analysis of 450 to 750 of the donors. In an earlier analysis of around 590 of the donors, a V segment was called functional when productive rearrangements were above 56.7%, and segregating when the standard deviation between donors exceeded 5%. To diagnose cytomegalovirus status from the catalog of TCR beta chain sequences, a statistical classification framework was built. A later analysis assigned V and J genes by comparing TCR nucleotide sequences with IMGT/GENE-DB human TR gene sequences. The TCRdist pipeline was used in a later analysis to assign CDR3 sequences and most-parsimonious VDJ recombination scenarios. A later analysis defined each TCR beta chain by its CDR3 amino acid sequence plus V-gene family, and excluded reads lacking a unique V-gene family. A later analysis removed several hundred highly shared, low-generation-probability nucleotide sequences to deal with suspected cross-contamination and a sequencing artifact. In a later analysis, a clonal expansion index was calculated for each public chain from normalized within-repertoire ranks of inferred template counts. Generation probabilities in a later analysis came from a VDJ recombination model fitted to out-of-frame rearrangements, and those results were checked against IGoR. In a later analysis, TCR-TCR, TCR-HLA and TCR-CMV co-occurrence was scored with hypergeometric tests, and a repertoire-size bias correction was applied to TCR pairs. A later analysis estimated false discovery rates by permuting HLA or CMV assignments 20 times. In a later analysis, co-occurring TCRs were grouped using DBSCAN, with TCRdist sequence similarity added in when clustering inside HLA-allele-positive subsets. Co-occurrence clustering excluded repertoires with fewer than 30,000 or more than 120,000 public chains, plus five with anomalous nucleotide sharing. In its TCRdb copy, this immuneACCESS table keeps in-frame sequences only and misses some clones. Where compared with another copy, unresolved V genes explain less than half of these, and the others have no known cause. V, J and clone size were drawn from that table, and D and trimming were deduced from the DNA. The sample records 170,000 or so clones, roughly 77% of which are singletons. 1% of the sample is held by the ten biggest clonotypes.

As to this clone: The specificity of this receptor is unknown. Base quality data are lacking; no much larger clone is found one base away.

In total, 500 to 700 healthy bone marrow donors made up the cohort. All cohort members were sampled while nominally healthy, although unrecorded immune exposures were likely present. The donor was CMV seropositive and was included in the group of 250 to 300 seropositive cohort members. Every donor gave a peripheral blood sample, and the peripheral blood mononuclear cells from that sample were used for TCR beta sequencing. Genomic DNA extraction from the blood cell samples was performed with the Qiagen DNeasy Blood Extraction Kit. Study-wide findings and limitations: A further reported finding was that TCR beta sequences accurately predicted the HLA-A and HLA-B alleles for most subjects in the first cohort. An earlier analysis of 587 of the donors showed that most TCR beta V segments appeared in productive rearrangements either about 87% or about 30% of the time, which broadly matched IMGT annotations. CMV serostatus was the only immune exposure information available for the cohort. When HLA alleles, especially DR and DQ, strongly co-occurred, attributing TCR associations to individual alleles was difficult. Three of the identified cytomegalovirus-associated TCR beta chains were confirmed in vitro to be specific for cytomegalovirus antigens. The 87-base-pair reads could not distinguish some IMGT-functional V segments, including TRBV6-2 and TRBV6-3, so those segments were excluded. In the study, 150 to 200 TCR beta chains were listed as associated with cytomegalovirus. Linkage disequilibrium might explain the correlated functional status among segregating V segments, but an unknown experimental factor could not be excluded. A later genetic analysis reported fewer N-insertions in productive TCRs among donors in an Asian-associated ancestry cluster than the roughly 620-donor mean. A later genetic analysis associated a missense DCLRE1C variant with V-gene and J-gene trimming of TCR beta chains, and an independent cohort replicated the association. While some public TCRs were present in many individuals, most TCR sequences turned up only very rarely across donors. Sequencing depth was assumed to be roughly uniform across donors in the presence/absence analyses, though that assumption may not hold. In a later analysis, most CMV-associated TCR beta chains were found to appear HLA-restricted, with HLA associations seemingly driven largely by CMV exposure. A later analysis associated 16,951 TCR beta sequences with specific HLA alleles at a false discovery rate of 0.05. A later analysis found that HLA-associated TCR beta chains were more clonally expanded and had lower generation probabilities than equally common non-associated chains. The classifier was reported to diagnose cytomegalovirus status with high specificity and sensitivity in both the original cohort and the validation cohort. The earlier analysis of almost 600 of the donors excluded 15 to 20 rarely observed V segments, including chromosome 9 orphons, because counts were too low. It was suggested by the authors that the approach could potentially be generalized to other disease states and immunological phenotypes. In a later analysis, TCR association rates were found to vary across HLA loci, with the most associated TCRs seen for DRB1 alleles and the fewest for HLA-C alleles. Because HLA typing was unavailable for some donors at each locus, only the typed subset was used in association tests. A cluster of highly shared sequence variants was judged likely to be a technical artifact of the sequencing pipeline. In this cohort, only TCR beta chains were sequenced, and detectable features were limited by the absence of alpha or paired-chain data. In a later analysis, several top co-occurrence clusters were reported to appear linked to parvovirus B19, influenza, CMV and Epstein-Barr virus.

The TCR sequence derives from a woman aged 45-65 years in good health and CMV-seropositive. The sequencing input was PBMCs. This chain is built from TRBV18 and TRBJ2-4, with 9 middle bases fitting TRBD1. The CDR3 sequence is CASSLQGAVKNIQYF. The DNA sequence is given as TGTGCCAGCTCACTACAGGGGGCGGTCAAAAACATTCAGTACTTC.